This T cell receptor beta chain came from a study of blood T cell repertoires in COVID-19 (dated by TCRdb to about 2020). Concerning the study at large: Samples covering the acute and convalescent phases of COVID-19 were provided by collaborators in the United States, Italy and Spain. The prospective study material was composed of cDNA or gDNA derived from T cells, B-cell-depleted T cells, or PBMCs. Subjects who had been exposed to COVID-19, were actively infected with it, or had recovered from it provided the deeply sampled blood TCRbeta repertoires that made up the dataset. The repertoires were released in a freely available public database intended as a resource for research on the immune response to SARS-CoV-2. The samples were drawn from two sources: the first 160 participants of the ongoing ImmuneRACE study, and some 1,300 subjects contributed by 6 global collaborators. The sample metadata nearly always contained a de-identified subject ID, COVID-19 status, age in years and sex. Where HLA class I and class II types were available, the types were taken from metadata supplied by the sample provider, not from assay-based typing. Points the paper makes about the study in general: Clinical and demographic metadata were provided uncurated, with the amount varying by source and participant.

At one collaborating source in Seattle, patients were enrolled during active infection and were followed longitudinally through the course of disease. Whole blood was collected in K2EDTA tubes by collaborating institutions according to the institutions' own protocols. For TCRbeta analysis, collaborators shipped samples in one of three forms: frozen whole blood, isolated PBMCs, or DNA extracted from either of those sample types. CDR1 and CDR2 were assigned from the germline V gene (reference sequence) as SGHNT and YYREEE. From the cysteine through the phenylalanine, the CDR3 covers 15 amino acids. Only CDR3 DNA remains: 45 bases, in frame from the first base. Trimming at the junction amounts to 2 bases on V and 5 bases on J, and the germline ends lie 14 bases apart. TCRbeta CDR3 regions were amplified from genomic DNA using the immunoSEQ Assay, a bias-controlled multiplex PCR. The original pipeline was this. Within the assay, amplification of reference gene primers was used to estimate how many nucleated cells each sample contained. To quantify the absolute abundance of each unique TCRbeta CDR3 rearrangement, sequence reads were collapsed and filtered. For each sample, productive Simpson clonality was calculated by taking the square root of Simpson's diversity index across productive rearrangements. The source is immuneACCESS, and TCRdb retained only in-frame sequences with V and J called. Part of the clones is not carried over; for the studies checked, unresolved V genes explain less than half of this, and the remainder is unexplained. The V and J calls and clone size come from that table; D and trimming were worked out from the DNA. The sample table holds 240,000 or so clones, of which roughly 76% were seen once. The leading ten clones occupy around 7.2% of the sample.

Notes on this clone: It lacks a known antigen. Base qualities are not provided; no much larger clone lies one nucleotide away.

The specimen sequenced was peripheral blood. The sequence is built from TRBV5-4 and TRBJ2-1; TRBD2 is possibly the D segment (6 matching bases). The receptor was derived from a woman of 80 years or more with COVID-19, enrolled during active disease. This receptor carries the CDR3 CASSFIGRGDNEQFF. The nucleotide sequence is TGTGCCAGCAGCTTCATCGGGAGAGGGGACAATGAGCAGTTCTTC.